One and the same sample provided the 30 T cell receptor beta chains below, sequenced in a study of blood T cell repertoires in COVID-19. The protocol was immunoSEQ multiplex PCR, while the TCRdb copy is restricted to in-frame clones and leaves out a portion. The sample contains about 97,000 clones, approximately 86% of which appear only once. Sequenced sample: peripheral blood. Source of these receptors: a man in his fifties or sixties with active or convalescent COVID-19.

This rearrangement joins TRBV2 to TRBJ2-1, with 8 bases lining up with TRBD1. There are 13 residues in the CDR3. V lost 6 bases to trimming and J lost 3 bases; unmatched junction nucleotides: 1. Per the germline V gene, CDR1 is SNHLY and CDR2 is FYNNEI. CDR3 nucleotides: TGTGCCAGCAGACAGGGGGGCTACAATGAGCAGTTCTTC. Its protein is CASRQGGYNEQFF.

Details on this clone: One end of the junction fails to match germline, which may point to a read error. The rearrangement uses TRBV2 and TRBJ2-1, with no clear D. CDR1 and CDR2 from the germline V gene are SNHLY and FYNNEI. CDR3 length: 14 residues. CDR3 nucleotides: TGTGCCAGCAGCGAAACTATCTCCGACAATGAGCAGTTCTTC. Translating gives CASSETISDNEQFF.

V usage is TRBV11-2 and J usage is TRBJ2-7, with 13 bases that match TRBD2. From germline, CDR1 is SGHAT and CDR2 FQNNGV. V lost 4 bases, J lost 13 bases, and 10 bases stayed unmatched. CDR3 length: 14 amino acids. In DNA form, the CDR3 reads TGTGCCAGCAGCTCCCTTGCGACTAGCGGGGGGTATTACGTC. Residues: CASSSLATSGGYYV.

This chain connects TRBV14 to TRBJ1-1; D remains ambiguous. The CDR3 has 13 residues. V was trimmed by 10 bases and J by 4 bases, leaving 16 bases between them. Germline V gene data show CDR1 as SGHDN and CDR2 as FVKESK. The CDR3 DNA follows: TGTGCCACCGCAATTGGAGTAGGCACTGAAGCTTTCTTT. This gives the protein CATAIGVGTEAFF.

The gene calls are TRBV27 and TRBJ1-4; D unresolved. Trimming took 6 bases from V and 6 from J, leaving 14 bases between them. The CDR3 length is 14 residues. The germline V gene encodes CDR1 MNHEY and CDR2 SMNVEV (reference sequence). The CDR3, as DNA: TGTGCCAGCAGCAGTGCTGCAGTGGATGAAAAACTGTTTTTT. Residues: CASSSAAVDEKLFF.

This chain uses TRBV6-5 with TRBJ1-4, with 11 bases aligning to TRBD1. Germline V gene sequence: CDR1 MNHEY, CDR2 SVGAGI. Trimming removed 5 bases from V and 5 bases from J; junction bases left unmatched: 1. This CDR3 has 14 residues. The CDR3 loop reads CASSRDRGNEKLFF. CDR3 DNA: TGTGCCAGCAGTCGGGACAGGGGGAATGAAAAACTGTTTTTT.

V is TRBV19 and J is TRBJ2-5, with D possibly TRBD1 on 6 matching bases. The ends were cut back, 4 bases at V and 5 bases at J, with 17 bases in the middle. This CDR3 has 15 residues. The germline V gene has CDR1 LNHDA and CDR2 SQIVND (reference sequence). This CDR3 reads CASSSPRDTGETQYF. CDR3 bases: TGTGCCAGTAGTAGTCCCCGGGATACAGGGGAGACCCAGTACTTC.

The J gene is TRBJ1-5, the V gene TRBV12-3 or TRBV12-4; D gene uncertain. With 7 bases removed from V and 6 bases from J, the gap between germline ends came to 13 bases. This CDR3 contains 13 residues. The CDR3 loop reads CASTLGRGQPQHF. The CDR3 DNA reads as TGTGCCAGCACCCTGGGCCGTGGTCAGCCCCAGCATTTT.

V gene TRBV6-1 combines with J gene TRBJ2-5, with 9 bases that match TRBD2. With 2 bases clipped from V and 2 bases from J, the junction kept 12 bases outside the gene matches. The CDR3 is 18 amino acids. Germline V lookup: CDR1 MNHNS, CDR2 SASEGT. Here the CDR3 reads CASSEKPQVAGAQETQYF. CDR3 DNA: TGTGCCAGCAGTGAAAAGCCCCAGGTAGCGGGGGCTCAAGAGACCCAGTACTTC.

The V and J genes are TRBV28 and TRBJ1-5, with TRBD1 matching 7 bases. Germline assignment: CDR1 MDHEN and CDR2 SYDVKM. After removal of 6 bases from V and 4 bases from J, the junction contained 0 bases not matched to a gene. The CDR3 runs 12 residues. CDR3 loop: CASRTGNQPQHF. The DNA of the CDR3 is TGTGCCAGCAGGACAGGGAATCAGCCCCAGCATTTT.

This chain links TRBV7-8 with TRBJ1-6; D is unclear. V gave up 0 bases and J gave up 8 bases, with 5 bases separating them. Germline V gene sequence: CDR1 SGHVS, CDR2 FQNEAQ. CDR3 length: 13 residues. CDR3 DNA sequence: TGTGCCAGCAGCTTAGCACGGGATTCACCCCTCCACTTT. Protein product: CASSLARDSPLHF.

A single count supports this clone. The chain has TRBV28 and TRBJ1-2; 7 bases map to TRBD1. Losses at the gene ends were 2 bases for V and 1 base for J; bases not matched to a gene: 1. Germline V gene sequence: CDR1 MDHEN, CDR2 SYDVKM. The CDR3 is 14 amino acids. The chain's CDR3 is CASSLGQVNYGYTF. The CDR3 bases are TGTGCCAGCAGTTTAGGACAGGTTAACTATGGCTACACCTTC.

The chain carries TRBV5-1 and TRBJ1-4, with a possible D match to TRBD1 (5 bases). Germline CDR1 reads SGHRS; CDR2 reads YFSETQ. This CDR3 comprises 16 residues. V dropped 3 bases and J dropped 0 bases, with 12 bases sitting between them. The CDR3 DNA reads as TGCGCCAGCAGCTGGGGGGACGAGGCAACTAATGAAAAACTGTTTTTT. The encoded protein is CASSWGDEATNEKLFF.

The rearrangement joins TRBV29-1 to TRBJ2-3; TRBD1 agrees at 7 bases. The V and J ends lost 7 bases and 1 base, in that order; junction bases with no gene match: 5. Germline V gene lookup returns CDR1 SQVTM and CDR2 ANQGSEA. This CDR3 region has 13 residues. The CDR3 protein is CSATGIGTDTQYF. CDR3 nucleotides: TGCAGCGCGACAGGGATCGGCACAGATACGCAGTATTTT.

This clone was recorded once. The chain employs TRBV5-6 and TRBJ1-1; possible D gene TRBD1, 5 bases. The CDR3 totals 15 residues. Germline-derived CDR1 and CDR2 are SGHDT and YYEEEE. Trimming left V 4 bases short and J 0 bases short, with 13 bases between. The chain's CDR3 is CASSRRGVLNTEAFF. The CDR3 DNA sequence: TGTGCCAGCAGCCGGAGGGGCGTCCTGAACACTGAAGCTTTCTTT.

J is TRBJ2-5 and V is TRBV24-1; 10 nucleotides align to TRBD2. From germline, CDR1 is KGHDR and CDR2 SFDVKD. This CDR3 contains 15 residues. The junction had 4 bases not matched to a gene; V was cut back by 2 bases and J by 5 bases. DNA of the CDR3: TGTGCCACCAGTGATTACCAGGGACTAGCGGAGACCCAGTACTTC. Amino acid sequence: CATSDYQGLAETQYF.

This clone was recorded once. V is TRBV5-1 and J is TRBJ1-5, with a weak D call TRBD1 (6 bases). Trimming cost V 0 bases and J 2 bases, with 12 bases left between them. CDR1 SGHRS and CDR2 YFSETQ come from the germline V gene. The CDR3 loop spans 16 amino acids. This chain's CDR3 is CASSLEGRGGNQPQHF. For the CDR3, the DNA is TGCGCCAGCAGCTTGGAAGGCAGGGGCGGCAATCAGCCCCAGCATTTT.

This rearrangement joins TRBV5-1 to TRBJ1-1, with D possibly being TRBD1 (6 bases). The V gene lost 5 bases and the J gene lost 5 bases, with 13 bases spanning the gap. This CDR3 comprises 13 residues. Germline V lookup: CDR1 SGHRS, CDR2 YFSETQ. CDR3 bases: TGCGCCAGCAGTTCCTCAGGGGTTACTGAAGCTTTCTTT. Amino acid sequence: CASSSSGVTEAFF.

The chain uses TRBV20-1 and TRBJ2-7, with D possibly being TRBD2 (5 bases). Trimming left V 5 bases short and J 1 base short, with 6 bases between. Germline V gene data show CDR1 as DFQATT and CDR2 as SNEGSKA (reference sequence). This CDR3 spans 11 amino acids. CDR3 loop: CSAWESYEQYF. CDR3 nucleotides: TGCAGTGCTTGGGAGTCCTACGAGCAGTACTTC.

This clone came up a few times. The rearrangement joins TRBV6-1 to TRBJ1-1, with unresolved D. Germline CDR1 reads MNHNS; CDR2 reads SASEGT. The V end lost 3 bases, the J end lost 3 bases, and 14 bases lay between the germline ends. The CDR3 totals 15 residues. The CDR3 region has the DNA TGTGCCAGCAGTGAGGGAGACTGGCCTTACACTGAAGCTTTCTTT. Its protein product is CASSEGDWPYTEAFF.

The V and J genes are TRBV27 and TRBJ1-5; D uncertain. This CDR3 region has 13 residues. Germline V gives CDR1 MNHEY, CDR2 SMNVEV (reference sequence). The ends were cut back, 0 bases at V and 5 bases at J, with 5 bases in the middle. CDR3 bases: TGTGCCAGCAGTTTATCGGCGGATCAGCCCCAGCATTTT. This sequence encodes CASSLSADQPQHF.

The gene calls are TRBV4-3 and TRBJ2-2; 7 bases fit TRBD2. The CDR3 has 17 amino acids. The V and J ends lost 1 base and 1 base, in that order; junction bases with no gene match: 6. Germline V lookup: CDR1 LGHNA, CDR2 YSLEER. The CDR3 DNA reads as TGCGCCAGCAGCCAAGCGACGGGGGGATTGAACACCGGGGAGCTGTTTTTT. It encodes CASSQATGGLNTGELFF.

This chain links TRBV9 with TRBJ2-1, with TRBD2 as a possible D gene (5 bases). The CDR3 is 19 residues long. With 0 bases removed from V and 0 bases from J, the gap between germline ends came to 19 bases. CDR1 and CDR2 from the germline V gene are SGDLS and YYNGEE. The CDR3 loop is CASSVGEGRYPISYNEQFF. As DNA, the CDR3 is TGTGCCAGCAGCGTAGGAGAGGGCCGCTACCCCATCTCCTACAATGAGCAGTTCTTC.

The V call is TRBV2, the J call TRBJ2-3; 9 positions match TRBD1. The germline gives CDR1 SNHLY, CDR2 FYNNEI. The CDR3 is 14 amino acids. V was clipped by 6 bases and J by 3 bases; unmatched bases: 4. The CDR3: CASRDRGGTDTQYF. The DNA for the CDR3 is TGTGCCAGCAGGGACAGGGGAGGGACAGATACGCAGTATTTT.

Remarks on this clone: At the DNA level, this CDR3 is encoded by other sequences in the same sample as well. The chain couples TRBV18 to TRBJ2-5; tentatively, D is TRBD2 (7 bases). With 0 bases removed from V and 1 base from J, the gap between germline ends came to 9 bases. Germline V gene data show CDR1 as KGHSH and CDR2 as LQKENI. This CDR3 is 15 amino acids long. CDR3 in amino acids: CASSPPGGGQETQYF. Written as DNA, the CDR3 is TGTGCCAGCTCACCACCGGGAGGGGGCCAAGAGACCCAGTACTTC.

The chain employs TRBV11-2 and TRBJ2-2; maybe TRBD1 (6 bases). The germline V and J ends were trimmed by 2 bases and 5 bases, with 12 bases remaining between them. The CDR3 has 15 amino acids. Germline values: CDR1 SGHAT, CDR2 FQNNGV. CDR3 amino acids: CASSLTGMWTGELFF. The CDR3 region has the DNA TGTGCCAGCAGCTTAACAGGGATGTGGACCGGGGAGCTGTTTTTT.

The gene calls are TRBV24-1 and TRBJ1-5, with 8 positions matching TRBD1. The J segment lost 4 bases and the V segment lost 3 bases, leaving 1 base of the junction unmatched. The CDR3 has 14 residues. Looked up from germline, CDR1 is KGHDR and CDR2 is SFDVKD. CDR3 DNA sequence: TGTGCCACCAGTGATACAGGGGGGAATCAGCCCCAGCATTTT. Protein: CATSDTGGNQPQHF.

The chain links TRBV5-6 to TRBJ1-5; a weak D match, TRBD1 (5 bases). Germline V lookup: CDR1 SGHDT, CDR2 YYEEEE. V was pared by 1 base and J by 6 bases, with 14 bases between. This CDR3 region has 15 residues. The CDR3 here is CASSLYGGTGQPQHF. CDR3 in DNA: TGTGCCAGCAGCTTGTACGGGGGGACGGGTCAGCCCCAGCATTTT. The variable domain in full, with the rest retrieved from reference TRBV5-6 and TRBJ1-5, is DAGVTQSPTHLIKTRGQQVTLRCSPKSGHDTVSWYQQALGQGPQFIFQYYEEEERQRGNFPDRFSGHQFPNYSSELNVNALLLGDSALYLCASSLYGGTGQPQHFGDGTRLSIL.

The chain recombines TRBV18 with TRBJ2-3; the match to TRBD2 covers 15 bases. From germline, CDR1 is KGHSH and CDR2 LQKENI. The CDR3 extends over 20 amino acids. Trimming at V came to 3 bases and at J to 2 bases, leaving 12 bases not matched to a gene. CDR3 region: CASSPPGLAGGYLYTDTQYF. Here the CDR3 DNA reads TGTGCCAGCTCACCGCCGGGACTAGCGGGGGGCTACCTTTACACAGATACGCAGTATTTT.

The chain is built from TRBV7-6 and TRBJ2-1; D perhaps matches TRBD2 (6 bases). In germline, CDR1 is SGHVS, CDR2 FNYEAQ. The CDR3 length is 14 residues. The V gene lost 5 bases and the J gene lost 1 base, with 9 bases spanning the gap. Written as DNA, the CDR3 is TGTGCCAGCAGCCTCGGGACTTCCTACAATGAGCAGTTCTTC. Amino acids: CASSLGTSYNEQFF.